The sequence of this TCR beta chain was determined in a study of CD8 T cells in ankylosing spondylitis. The CDR3 loop spans 16 amino acids. Germline CDR1 and CDR2: SGDLS and YYNGEE. The J segment lost 5 bases and the V segment lost 4 bases, leaving 12 bases of the junction unmatched. Study-level results: It was reported that disease-linked clones were significantly enriched in matched ankylosing spondylitis synovial fluid.

This clonotype was seen at least ten times. The antigen is unknown. TCRdb recomputed calls from the 5' RACE reads with MiXCR, one row per CDR3 protein. The repertoire has under 7,500 distinct CDR3 sequences, around 2.3% of them found once; the top ten carry 51%. Sequenced material: blood, either unsorted or a sorted T cell fraction (not recorded which). The chain has TRBV9 and TRBJ2-1, with 7 bases aligning to TRBD2. This clonotype originated in a male donor with ankylosing spondylitis or in good health (not recorded which). The DNA of the CDR3 is TGTGCCAGCAGCTCCGTGGGGCGGGAGTCTCACAATGAGCAGTTCTTC. Translated, it gives CASSSVGRESHNEQFF.